This is a list of T cell receptor beta chains from one sample in a study of blood T cell repertoires in COVID-19. Here immunoSEQ multiplex PCR was the method, and the copy in TCRdb shows in-frame clones only, minus some. The table has about 180,000 clones, roughly 87% seen once. Sample: peripheral blood. The receptors were sampled from a woman in her sixties or seventies with acute or convalescent COVID-19. Both conserved end residues are part of each CDR3. D genes are given only for firm matches. Not every row has a clone size; where given, it reads once, few, many or a size class.

CASGPGGSYNEQFF | TGTGCTAGTGGTCCCGGGGGGTCATACAATGAGCAGTTCTTC | TRBJ2-1 | TRBD2 | 14 | TRBV12-5 | -
CASLGVAYEQYF | TGTGCCAGCTTGGGAGTAGCCTACGAGCAGTACTTC | TRBJ2-7 | - | 12 | TRBV28 | -
CSVVDRGYGYTF | TGCAGCGTTGTTGACAGGGGCTATGGCTACACCTTC | TRBJ1-2 | TRBD1 | 12 | TRBV29-1 | -
CASSNSGNQFQETQYF | TGTGCCAGCAGTAACAGCGGGAACCAATTCCAAGAGACCCAGTACTTC | TRBJ2-5 | TRBD2 | 16 | TRBV6-2/TRBV6-3 | -
CASSQSENTEAFF | TGTGCCAGCAGCCAATCAGAGAACACTGAAGCTTTCTTT | TRBJ1-1 | - | 13 | TRBV3-1/TRBV3-2 | -
CASSLVANQPQHF | TGTGCCAGCAGCTTAGTGGCTAATCAGCCCCAGCATTTT | TRBJ1-5 | - | 13 | TRBV7-8 | -
CASSNLAGGLSSYNEQFF | TGTGCCAGTAGTAACCTAGCGGGGGGGCTTAGCTCCTACAATGAGCAGTTCTTC | TRBJ2-1 | TRBD2 | 18 | TRBV19 | -
CASSAGRDRAYGYTF | TGTGCCAGCAGCGCTGGGAGGGACAGGGCATATGGCTACACCTTC | TRBJ1-2 | TRBD1 | 15 | TRBV7-9 | -
CASSQPQGNYGYTF | TGTGCCAGCAGCCAACCCCAGGGAAATTATGGCTACACCTTC | TRBJ1-2 | - | 14 | TRBV3-1/TRBV3-2 | -
CAWSPRDSQFNEQFF | TGTGCCTGGAGTCCCCGGGACAGCCAATTCAATGAGCAGTTCTTC | TRBJ2-1 | TRBD1 | 15 | TRBV30 | -
CASSLGGWVGELFF | TGTGCCAGCAGCTTGGGAGGATGGGTCGGGGAGCTGTTTTTT | TRBJ2-2 | - | 14 | TRBV5-4 | -
CASGFPGGGGYTF | TGTGCTAGTGGTTTCCCCGGCGGGGGGGGCTACACCTTC | TRBJ1-2 | - | 13 | TRBV12-5 | once
CASTSRGTGEGEQYF | TGTGCCAGCACCTCGAGGGGGACAGGGGAAGGGGAGCAGTACTTC | TRBJ2-7 | TRBD1 | 15 | TRBV2 | once
CASSFLSSGGADTQYF | TGTGCCAGCAGTTTCCTGTCTAGCGGGGGGGCAGATACGCAGTATTTT | TRBJ2-3 | TRBD2 | 16 | TRBV6-4 | -
CASSFGLKGNEQFF | TGTGCCAGCAGCTTCGGACTAAAGGGAAATGAGCAGTTCTTC | TRBJ2-1 | - | 14 | TRBV5-5 | once
CASSMDRISNQPQHF | TGTGCCAGCAGCATGGACAGGATAAGCAATCAGCCCCAGCATTTT | TRBJ1-5 | TRBD1 | 15 | TRBV7-2 | -
CASSLLGLAGGGEQYF | TGTGCCAGCAGCTTACTGGGACTAGCGGGAGGTGGCGAGCAGTACTTC | TRBJ2-7 | TRBD2 | 16 | TRBV13 | -
CASSMSGLTEAFF | TGTGCCAGTAGTATGTCAGGACTCACTGAAGCTTTCTTT | TRBJ1-1 | - | 13 | TRBV19 | -
CASSTGDRGGTEAFF | TGCGCCAGCAGCACTGGGGACAGGGGTGGGACTGAAGCTTTCTTT | TRBJ1-1 | TRBD1 | 15 | TRBV5-1 | -
CASKSSYNSPLHF | TGTGCCAGCAAAAGTAGCTATAATTCACCCCTCCACTTT | TRBJ1-6 | - | 13 | TRBV27 | -
CASAWAGLAAQETQYF | TGTGCCAGCGCTTGGGCCGGACTAGCGGCCCAAGAGACCCAGTACTTC | TRBJ2-5 | TRBD2 | 16 | TRBV7-8 | few
CASSLGLAGQETQYF | TGCGCCAGCAGCCTGGGACTAGCGGGACAAGAGACCCAGTACTTC | TRBJ2-5 | TRBD2 | 15 | TRBV5-1 | -
CASSQTYRGSEAFF | TGTGCCAGCAGCCAAACCTACAGGGGGTCTGAAGCTTTCTTT | TRBJ1-1 | TRBD1 | 14 | TRBV16 | -
CASSRAGTYEQYF | TGTGCCAGCAGTAGGGCGGGAACCTACGAGCAGTACTTC | TRBJ2-7 | - | 13 | TRBV6-5 | -
CASSDQGAPTLGGTEAFF | TGCGCCAGCAGTGACCAGGGGGCGCCGACACTTGGAGGCACTGAAGCTTTCTTT | TRBJ1-1 | TRBD1 | 18 | TRBV10-1 | once
CASSEAGDSTGELFF | TGTGCCAGCAGTGAAGCAGGAGACAGTACCGGGGAGCTGTTTTTT | TRBJ2-2 | - | 15 | TRBV2 | -
CASRPPGQVIDEQFF | TGTGCCAGTAGACCACCGGGACAGGTGATCGATGAGCAGTTCTTC | TRBJ2-1 | TRBD1 | 15 | TRBV19 | once
CASSATLAGGRYNEQFF | TGTGCCAGCAGTGCGACCTTAGCGGGAGGCCGCTACAATGAGCAGTTCTTC | TRBJ2-1 | TRBD2 | 17 | TRBV25-1 | -
CARDVRFNTEAFF | TGTGCCAGAGACGTCAGGTTCAACACTGAAGCTTTCTTT | TRBJ1-1 | - | 13 | TRBV2 | -
CASSDRRTGFNQPQHF | TGTGCCAGCAGTGACCGTCGGACAGGGTTTAATCAGCCCCAGCATTTT | TRBJ1-5 | TRBD1 | 16 | TRBV2 | -
CASSGLEDYEQYF | TGTGCCAGCTCGGGACTAGAAGACTACGAGCAGTACTTC | TRBJ2-7 | TRBD2 | 13 | TRBV27 | -
CASSPGRGLGGYTF | TGTGCCAGCAGTCCCGGCAGGGGGCTTGGAGGCTACACCTTC | TRBJ1-2 | TRBD1 | 14 | TRBV6-4 | -
CASSRPGVTNYGYTF | TGTGCCAGCAGCCGACCGGGAGTCACTAACTATGGCTACACCTTC | TRBJ1-2 | - | 15 | TRBV5-6 | once
CAWSSGTPPRDRAFLRSYGYTF | TGTGCCTGGAGTTCTGGCACCCCCCCCCGGGACAGGGCTTTTCTACGGAGCTATGGCTACACCTTC | TRBJ1-2 | TRBD1 | 22 | TRBV30 | -
CASTSISLFYNEQFF | TGTGCCAGCACTAGCATATCCTTATTTTACAATGAGCAGTTCTTC | TRBJ2-1 | - | 15 | TRBV2 | -